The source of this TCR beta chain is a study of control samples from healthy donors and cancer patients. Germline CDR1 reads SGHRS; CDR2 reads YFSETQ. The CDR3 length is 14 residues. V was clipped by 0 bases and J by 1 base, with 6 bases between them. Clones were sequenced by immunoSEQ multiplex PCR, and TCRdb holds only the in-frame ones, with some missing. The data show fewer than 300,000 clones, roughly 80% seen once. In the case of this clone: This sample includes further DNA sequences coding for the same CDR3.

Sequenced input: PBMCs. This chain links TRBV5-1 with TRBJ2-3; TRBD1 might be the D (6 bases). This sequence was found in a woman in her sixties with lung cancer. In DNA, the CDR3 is TGCGCCAGCAGCTTGGACAGGGGCACAGATACGCAGTATTTT. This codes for CASSLDRGTDTQYF.